Shown below are 25 T cell receptor beta chains from a single sample sequenced in a study of blood T cells in healthy people across ages. The authors ran a second PCR of 7 to 11 cycles using a sample-barcoded 5' primer and a J-beta primer mix. TCRdb analysed the 5' RACE reads with MiXCR anew, one entry per CDR3 protein. The table includes approximately 800,000 distinct CDR3 sequences, 20% to 25% detected once. These records were also assigned to another study, of T cells of mothers and their children.

Sequenced sample: blood. The receptor set was obtained from a boy between 10 and 17 years old in good health.

The chain employs TRBV4-2 and TRBJ2-7; 11 positions match TRBD2. Germline CDR1 and CDR2: LGHNA and YNFKEQ. V dropped 3 bases and J dropped 2; count of bases not matched to a gene: 3. This CDR3 contains 15 residues. CDR3 sequence (DNA): TGTGCCAGCAGCCAGGGACTAGCGGTAACCTACGAGCAGTACTTC. The encoded protein is CASSQGLAVTYEQYF.

V usage is TRBV9 and J usage is TRBJ2-7, with 13 bases that match TRBD2. The closer fit of TRBJ2-5 to the DNA end suggests the J call may be wrong. This CDR3 comprises 19 residues. Per germline, CDR1 SGDLS and CDR2 YYNGEE. CDR3 sequence reads: CASSVGDWGLAGMSETQYF. The CDR3 region has the DNA TGTGCCAGCAGCGTAGGAGACTGGGGACTAGCGGGGATGTCGGAGACCCAGTACTTC.

The CDR3, as DNA: TGTGCCGGCGGACGGGACAGGAACACCGGGGAGCTGTTTTTT. It is translated as CAGGRDRNTGELFF. The rearrangement joins TRBV6-5 to TRBJ2-2; 7 nucleotides align to TRBD1. This CDR3 spans 14 amino acids. V lost 11 bases and J lost 1; bases outside the gene matches: 7. In germline, CDR1 is MNHEY, CDR2 SVGAGI.

The table lists this clonotype with a few counts. V and J are TRBV5-1 and TRBJ2-3; TRBD2 aligns across 12 bases. V shed 4 bases and J 5 bases; nucleotides not matched to a gene: 11. Per the germline V gene, CDR1 is SGHRS and CDR2 is YFSETQ. CDR3 size: 17 residues. The CDR3, as DNA: TGCGCCAGCAGCCGAGGGATGAGACTAGCGGGAGAAGATACGCAGTATTTT. It specifies CASSRGMRLAGEDTQYF.

This chain connects TRBV7-9 to TRBJ2-1; a possible D gene is TRBD2 (5 bases). Germline V gene lookup returns CDR1 SEHNR and CDR2 FQNEAQ (reference sequence). The CDR3 has 15 amino acids. The germline V and J ends were trimmed by 7 bases and 0 bases, with 13 bases remaining between them. In nucleotides, the CDR3 is TGTGCCAGCACTAATCGGGCGGGCTCCTACAATGAGCAGTTCTTC. Protein sequence: CASTNRAGSYNEQFF.

This sequence joins TRBV29-1 and TRBJ1-4; D is unclear. CDR1 is SQVTM and CDR2 is ANQGSEA in the germline V gene. The V gene lost 5 bases and the J gene lost 0 bases, with 7 bases spanning the gap. CDR3 length: 13 residues. The CDR3 DNA reads as TGCAGCGTTCGCACTACAACTAATGAAAAACTGTTTTTT. It translates to CSVRTTTNEKLFF.

This clonotype was detected only once. The chain links TRBV15 to TRBJ2-7; maybe TRBD1 (5 bases). Looked up from germline, CDR1 is LNHNV and CDR2 is YYDKDF (reference sequence). V lost 0 bases and J 4 bases, leaving 13 bases between the germline ends. The CDR3 is 15 amino acids. CDR3 coding DNA: TGTGCCACCAGCAGAGATAAGCAGGGTCCTTACGAGCAGTACTTC. It specifies CATSRDKQGPYEQYF.

A few counts support this clonotype. CDR3 DNA sequence: TGTGCCAGCAACCCGCGGAGCGGGACCCGGAATGAGCAGTTCTTC. This sequence encodes CASNPRSGTRNEQFF. The rearrangement joins TRBV12-3 or TRBV12-4 to TRBJ2-1, with 7 bases fitting TRBD2. V lost 7 bases and J lost 7; bases outside the gene matches: 13. This CDR3 region has 15 residues.

CDR3 amino acids: CASSRRDSGETQYF. The CDR3 DNA follows: TGTGCCAGCAGTCGTCGTGACAGCGGGGAGACCCAGTACTTC. The chain couples TRBV7-9 to TRBJ2-5, with D possibly being TRBD2 (6 bases). The CDR3 extends over 14 amino acids. V was shortened by 6 bases and J by 5 bases, with 16 bases between the two germline ends. CDR1 and CDR2 (germline): SEHNR, FQNEAQ (reference sequence).

The chain uses TRBV28 and TRBJ1-5; D gene uncertain. V was clipped by 2 bases and J by 3 bases, with 8 bases between them. This CDR3 spans 14 amino acids. CDR1 MDHEN and CDR2 SYDVKM come from the germline V gene. The CDR3 region is CASSLRTVNQPQHF. The CDR3 region has the DNA TGTGCCAGCAGTTTAAGGACGGTCAATCAGCCCCAGCATTTT. Supplemented by reference TRBV28 and TRBJ1-5, the full variable domain reads DVKVTQSSRYLVKRTGEKVFLECVQDMDHENMFWYRQDPGLGLRLIYFSYDVKMKEKGDIPEGYSVSREKKERFSLILESASTNQTSMYLCASSLRTVNQPQHFGDGTRLSIL.

This clonotype has more than one count but fewer than ten. The chain is built from TRBV10-3 and TRBJ2-4; the D gene is possibly TRBD1 (7 bases). The CDR3 loop spans 16 amino acids. The germline gives CDR1 ENHRY, CDR2 SYGVKD. The V and J ends lost 4 bases and 0 bases respectively, with 13 bases between them. This CDR3 is CAISATGEVAKNIQYF. In DNA, the CDR3 is TGTGCCATCAGTGCAACAGGGGAGGTAGCCAAAAACATTCAGTACTTC.

This clonotype was counted between two and nine times. V is TRBV28 and J is TRBJ2-1; D remains unclear. The CDR3 sequence is 14 residues long. Per the germline V gene, CDR1 is MDHEN and CDR2 is SYDVKM. V was cut by 1 base and J by 8 bases, with 12 bases left in between. The DNA for the CDR3 is TGTGCCAGCAGTTTATTGGCAATTACGGATGAGCAGTTCTTC. It encodes CASSLLAITDEQFF.

In this sample, this clonotype turned up a few times. V is TRBV7-9 and J is TRBJ2-7; D possibly uses TRBD1 or TRBD2 (6 bases each). V was cut by 1 base and J by 2 bases, with 18 bases left in between. The CDR3 spans 17 residues. Germline lookup yields CDR1 SEHNR and CDR2 FQNEAQ (reference sequence). The CDR3 nucleotides read TGTGCCAGCAGCTTAGATGGGGGGCTATCCTCCCCCTACGAGCAGTACTTC. Protein sequence: CASSLDGGLSSPYEQYF.

A few counts support this clonotype. The rearrangement joins TRBV7-9 to TRBJ2-5; a possible D gene is TRBD1 (6 bases). Matching the DNA end better, TRBJ2-1 makes the J call doubtful. The CDR3 runs 15 residues. Germline V gene lookup returns CDR1 SEHNR and CDR2 FQNEAQ (reference sequence). As DNA, the CDR3 is TGTGCCAGCAGCTTCGGGGTCGTAGGGGGCAATGAGCAGTTCTTC. This translates into CASSFGVVGGNEQFF.

This chain connects TRBV29-1 to TRBJ1-1; 10 bases fit TRBD1. This CDR3 region has 12 residues. The germline CDR1 and CDR2 sequences are SQVTM and ANQGSEA. Losses at the gene ends were 5 bases for V and 10 bases for J; bases not matched to a gene: 7. As DNA, the CDR3 is TGCAGCGTTCAGTTGGGGACAGGGGCAGCTTTCTTT. Encoded protein: CSVQLGTGAAFF.

The gene calls are TRBV5-6 and TRBJ2-1; D ambiguous. Germline V gene sequence: CDR1 SGHDT, CDR2 YYEEEE. The CDR3 has 17 residues. The V gene lost 2 bases and the J gene lost 2 bases, with 17 bases spanning the gap. The CDR3 loop reads CASSFISQPTPYNEQFF. The DNA for the CDR3 is TGTGCCAGCAGCTTTATCAGTCAGCCGACCCCCTACAATGAGCAGTTCTTC.

V gene TRBV6-5 combines with J gene TRBJ1-1, with D maybe TRBD1 (5 bases). CDR3 length equals 12 residues. Germline V lookup: CDR1 MNHEY, CDR2 SVGAGI. V dropped 7 bases and J dropped 7 bases, with 13 bases sitting between them. The CDR3 nucleotides read TGTGCCAGCAAAAATATCGACAGTGAAGCTTTCTTT. Translating gives CASKNIDSEAFF.

This chain uses TRBV6-2 or TRBV6-3 with TRBJ2-1; D unresolved. Gene TRBJ2-5 matches the end of the DNA better, so the J call may be wrong. Germline values: CDR1 MNHEY, CDR2 SVGEGT. CDR3 size: 11 residues. The CDR3 DNA sequence: TGTGCCAGCGGCATTCGGGAGACCCAGTACTTC. This codes for CASGIRETQYF.

The chain has TRBV5-1 and TRBJ1-1, with TRBD1 matching 9 bases. This CDR3 contains 16 residues. V was clipped by 3 bases and J by 4 bases; unmatched bases: 10. Germline V CDR1 and CDR2: SGHRS, YFSETQ. CDR3 sequence reads: CASSSLRTGVGTEAFF. Here the CDR3 DNA reads TGCGCCAGCAGCTCCCTTCGGACAGGGGTGGGCACTGAAGCTTTCTTT.

This clonotype has more than one count but fewer than ten. This chain joins TRBV29-1 and TRBJ2-1; 11 nucleotides agree with TRBD2. The CDR3 consists of 14 residues. CDR1 is SQVTM and CDR2 is ANQGSEA in the germline V gene. Trimming took 8 bases from V and 4 from J; bases not matched to a gene: 7. CDR3 bases: TGCAGCCCCATCCTAGCGGGGGGTTACAATGAGCAGTTCTTC. The encoded protein is CSPILAGGYNEQFF.

This clonotype was observed a handful of times. The rearrangement links TRBV4-3 to TRBJ2-7; 8 bases map to TRBD1. The junction had 8 bases not matched to a gene; V was cut back by 4 bases and J by 3 bases. The V gene's germline CDR1 is LGHNA and CDR2 YSLEER. CDR3 size: 15 residues. As DNA, the CDR3 is TGCGCCAGCAGCCTCACCCAGGGGGCTTTCTACGAGCAGTACTTC. Translation: CASSLTQGAFYEQYF.

V gene TRBV18 combines with J gene TRBJ2-7, with unresolved D. The J call is in doubt because the DNA end fits TRBJ2-5 better. The germline V gene encodes CDR1 KGHSH and CDR2 LQKENI. The CDR3 runs 12 residues. The CDR3 spells CASSPTKETQYF. The CDR3 bases are TGTGCCAGCTCGCCAACCAAAGAGACCCAGTACTTC.

V gene TRBV5-6 combines with J gene TRBJ1-4, with TRBD1 as a possible D gene (5 bases). The germline gives CDR1 SGHDT, CDR2 YYEEEE. The CDR3 spans 13 residues. Trimming stripped 1 base from V and 7 bases from J, with 8 bases between. This CDR3 is CASSLRRVEKLFF. The DNA of the CDR3 is TGTGCCAGCAGCTTGCGCAGGGTTGAAAAACTGTTTTTT.

This sequence joins TRBV7-6 and TRBJ2-5, with 8 bases that match TRBD1. Trimming removed 0 bases from V and 1 base from J; junction bases left unmatched: 10. Per the germline V gene, CDR1 is SGHVS and CDR2 is FNYEAQ. CDR3 length: 18 residues. The DNA of the CDR3 is TGTGCCAGCAGCTTAGCTAGGGACAGGAGAGACGGCCAAGAGACCCAGTACTTC. Translation gives CASSLARDRRDGQETQYF.

This clonotype was observed a few times. The V and J genes are TRBV6-2 or TRBV6-3 and TRBJ2-1; D not resolved. This CDR3 has 12 amino acids. V lost 8 bases, J lost 4 bases, and 9 bases lay in between. Germline CDR1 is MNHEY and CDR2 is SVGEGT. Here the CDR3 DNA reads TGTGCCAGCGTTTCAGAGTACAATGAGCAGTTCTTC. Amino acids: CASVSEYNEQFF.